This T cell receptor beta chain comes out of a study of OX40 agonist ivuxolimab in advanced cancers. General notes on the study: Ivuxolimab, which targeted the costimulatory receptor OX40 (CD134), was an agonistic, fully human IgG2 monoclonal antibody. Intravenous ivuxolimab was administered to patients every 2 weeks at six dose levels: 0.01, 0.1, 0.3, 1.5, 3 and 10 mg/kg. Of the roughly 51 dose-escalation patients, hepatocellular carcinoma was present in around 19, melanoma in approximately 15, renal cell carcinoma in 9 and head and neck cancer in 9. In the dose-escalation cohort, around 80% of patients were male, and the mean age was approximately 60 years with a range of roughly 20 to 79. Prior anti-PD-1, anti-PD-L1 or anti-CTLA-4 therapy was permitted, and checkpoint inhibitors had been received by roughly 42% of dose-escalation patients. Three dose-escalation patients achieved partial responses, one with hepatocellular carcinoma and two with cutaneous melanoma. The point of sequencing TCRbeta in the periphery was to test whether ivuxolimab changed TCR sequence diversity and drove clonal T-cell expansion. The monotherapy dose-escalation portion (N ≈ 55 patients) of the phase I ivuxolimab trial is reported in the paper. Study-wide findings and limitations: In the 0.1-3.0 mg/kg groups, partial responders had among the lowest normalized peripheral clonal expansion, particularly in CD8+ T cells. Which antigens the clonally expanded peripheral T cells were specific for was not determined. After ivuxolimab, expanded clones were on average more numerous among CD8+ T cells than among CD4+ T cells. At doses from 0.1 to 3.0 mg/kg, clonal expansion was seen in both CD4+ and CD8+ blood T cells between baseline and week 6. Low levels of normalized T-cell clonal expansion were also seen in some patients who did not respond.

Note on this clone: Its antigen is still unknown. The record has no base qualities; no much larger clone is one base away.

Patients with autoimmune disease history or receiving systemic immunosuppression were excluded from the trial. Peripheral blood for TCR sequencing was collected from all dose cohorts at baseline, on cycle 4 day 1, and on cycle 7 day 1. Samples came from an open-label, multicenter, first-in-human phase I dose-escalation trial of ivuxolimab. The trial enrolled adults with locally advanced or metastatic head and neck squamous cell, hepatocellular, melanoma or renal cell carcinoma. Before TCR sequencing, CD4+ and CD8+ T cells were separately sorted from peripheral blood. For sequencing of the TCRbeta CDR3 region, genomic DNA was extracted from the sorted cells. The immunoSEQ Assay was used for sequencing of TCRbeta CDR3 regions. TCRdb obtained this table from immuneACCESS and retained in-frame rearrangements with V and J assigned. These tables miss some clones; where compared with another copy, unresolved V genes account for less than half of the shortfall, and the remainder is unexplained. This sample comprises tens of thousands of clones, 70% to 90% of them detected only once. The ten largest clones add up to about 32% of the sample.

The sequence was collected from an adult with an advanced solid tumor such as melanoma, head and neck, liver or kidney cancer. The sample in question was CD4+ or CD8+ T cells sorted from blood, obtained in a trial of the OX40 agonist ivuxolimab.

CDR3 region: CASSYTPGYEQYF. The DNA reads as follows: TGCGCCAGCAGCTACACACCAGGGTACGAGCAGTACTTC. The chain is assembled from TRBV5-1 and TRBJ2-7; the best D guess is TRBD1, with 5 bases matching. Trimming at the junction amounts to 3 bases on V and 4 bases on J, and the germline ends lie 11 bases apart. The CDR3 numbers 13 residues from cysteine through phenylalanine. CDR3 DNA is the only sequence kept; it has 39 bases, read in frame from the first base. Based on the germline V gene, the CDR1 and CDR2 sequences are SGHRS and YFSETQ. With all but the CDR3 taken from the reference TRBV5-1 and TRBJ2-7 genes, the full variable domain is: KAGVTQTPRYLIKTRGQQVTLSCSPISGHRSVSWYQQTPGQGLQFLFEYFSETQRNKGNFPGRFSGRQFSNSRSEMNVSTLELGDSALYLCASSYTPGYEQYFGPGTRLTVT.